The following is a T cell receptor (beta chain) sequence with its context. Its antigen is undetermined. The CDR3 is 16 amino acids. Germline loops: CDR1 SNHLY, CDR2 FYNNEI. This entry is derived from a study of T cells expressing NK-cell markers. Study overall: It was sorted CD3+CD56+NKG2C+, CD3+CD56+NKG2C- and CD3+CD56-NKG2C+ T cells that supplied the TCR beta repertoires.

TCRdb reprocessed the 5' RACE reads, with one entry per CDR3 protein and no DNA. The table lists tens of thousands of distinct CDR3 sequences, with around 60% in the top ten. Study-wide findings and caveats: Similarly, these clonotypes led the CD3+CD56-NKG2C+ fraction as well in four donors.

This receptor was identified in a woman aged 18 to 75 in good health. Sample: blood T cells: a sorted CD56 or NKG2C T cell subset, CD4+ or CD8+ T cells, or bulk PBMC T cells (not recorded which). The chain is built from TRBV2 and TRBJ2-2; TCRdb's D gene call, TRBD1, goes unchecked for lack of DNA. This CDR3 is CASSGDRGVGTGELFF.